The T cell receptor (beta chain) under discussion was sequenced for a study of blood T cell repertoires in COVID-19. Study summary: Sites in the United States, Italy and Spain provided acute and convalescent COVID-19 samples. T cells, B-cell-depleted T cells, or PBMCs provided the cDNA or gDNA that served as material.

The CDR3 loop spans 15 amino acids. Per germline, CDR1 KGHSY and CDR2 FQNENV. V was clipped by 0 bases and J by 1 base, with 9 bases between them. Original handling: Estimation of nucleated cell counts relied on the amplification of reference gene primers. Using immunoSEQ multiplex PCR, the repertoire was profiled, and TCRdb retains in-frame clones only, with some absent. The V and J calls and clone size come from that table; D and trimming were worked out from the DNA. The sample includes approximately 300,000 clones, around nine tenths seen only once; the top ten take under 0.95%. Sequenced: peripheral blood. The rearrangement uses TRBV16 and TRBJ1-1; no firm D call. The sequence derives from a man aged 30-40 years with acute or convalescent COVID-19. This CDR3 reads CASSQSSSGNTEAFF. The CDR3, as DNA: TGTGCCAGCAGCCAATCGAGTTCTGGGAACACTGAAGCTTTCTTT.